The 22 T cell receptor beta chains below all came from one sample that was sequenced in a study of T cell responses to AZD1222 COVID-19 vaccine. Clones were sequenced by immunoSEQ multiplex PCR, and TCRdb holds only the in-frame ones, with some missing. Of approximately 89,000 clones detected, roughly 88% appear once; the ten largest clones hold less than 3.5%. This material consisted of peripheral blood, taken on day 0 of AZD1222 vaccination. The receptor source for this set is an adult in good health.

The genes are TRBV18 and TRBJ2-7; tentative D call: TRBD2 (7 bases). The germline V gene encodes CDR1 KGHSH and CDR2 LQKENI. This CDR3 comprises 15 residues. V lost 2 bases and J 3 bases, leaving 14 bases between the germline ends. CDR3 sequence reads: CASSPRGGDFYEQYF. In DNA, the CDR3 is TGTGCCAGCTCACCAAGAGGGGGGGACTTCTACGAGCAGTACTTC.

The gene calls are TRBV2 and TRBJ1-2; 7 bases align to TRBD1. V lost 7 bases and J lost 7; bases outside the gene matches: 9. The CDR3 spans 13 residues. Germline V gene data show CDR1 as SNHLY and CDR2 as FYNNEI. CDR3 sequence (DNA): TGTGCCAGCACTAGGGAGGGGGCGAGTGGCTACACCTTC. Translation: CASTREGASGYTF.

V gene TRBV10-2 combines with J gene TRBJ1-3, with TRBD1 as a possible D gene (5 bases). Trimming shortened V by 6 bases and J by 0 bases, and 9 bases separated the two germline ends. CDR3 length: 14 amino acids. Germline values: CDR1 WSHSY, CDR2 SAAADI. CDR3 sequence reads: CASRSTGSGNTIYF. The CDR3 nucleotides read TGCGCCAGCAGATCAACAGGCTCTGGAAACACCATATATTTT.

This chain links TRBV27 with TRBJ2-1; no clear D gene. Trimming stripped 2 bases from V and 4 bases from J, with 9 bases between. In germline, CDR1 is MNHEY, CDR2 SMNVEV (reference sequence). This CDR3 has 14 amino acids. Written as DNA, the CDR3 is TGTGCCAGCAGTTTACTAGTTAGTTACAATGAGCAGTTCTTC. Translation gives CASSLLVSYNEQFF.

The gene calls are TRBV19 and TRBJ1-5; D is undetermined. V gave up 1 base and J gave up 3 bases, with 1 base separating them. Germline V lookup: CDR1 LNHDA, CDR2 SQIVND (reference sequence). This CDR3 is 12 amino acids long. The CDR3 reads CASSIANQPQHF. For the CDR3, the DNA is TGTGCCAGTAGTATAGCCAATCAGCCCCAGCATTTT.

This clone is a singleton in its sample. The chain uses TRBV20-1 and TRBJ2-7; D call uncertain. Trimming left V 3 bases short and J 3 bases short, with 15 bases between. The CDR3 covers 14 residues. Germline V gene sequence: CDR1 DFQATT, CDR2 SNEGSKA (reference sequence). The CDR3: CSASFLLNNYEQYF. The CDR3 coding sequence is TGCAGTGCTAGTTTCCTCCTGAATAACTACGAGCAGTACTTC.

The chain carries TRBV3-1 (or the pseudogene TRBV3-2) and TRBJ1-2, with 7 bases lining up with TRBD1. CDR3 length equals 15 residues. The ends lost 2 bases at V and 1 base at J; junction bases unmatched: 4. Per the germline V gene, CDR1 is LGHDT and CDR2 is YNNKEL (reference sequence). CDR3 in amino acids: CASSQPGQFNYGYTF. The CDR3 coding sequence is TGTGCCAGCAGCCAACCGGGACAGTTTAACTATGGCTACACCTTC.

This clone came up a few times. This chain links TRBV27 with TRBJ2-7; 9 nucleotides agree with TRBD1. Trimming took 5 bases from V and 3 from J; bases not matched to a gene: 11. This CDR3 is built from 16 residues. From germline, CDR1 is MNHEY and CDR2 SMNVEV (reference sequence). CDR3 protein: CASSHGSGQGFYEQYF. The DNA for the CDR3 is TGTGCCAGCAGTCACGGCTCGGGACAGGGATTCTACGAGCAGTACTTC.

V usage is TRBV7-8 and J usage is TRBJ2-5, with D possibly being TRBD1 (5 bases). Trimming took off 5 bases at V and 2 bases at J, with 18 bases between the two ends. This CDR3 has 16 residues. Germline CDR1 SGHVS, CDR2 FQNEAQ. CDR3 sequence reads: CASSPRRQSNQETQYF. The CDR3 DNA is TGTGCCAGCAGCCCAAGGCGACAGAGCAATCAAGAGACCCAGTACTTC.

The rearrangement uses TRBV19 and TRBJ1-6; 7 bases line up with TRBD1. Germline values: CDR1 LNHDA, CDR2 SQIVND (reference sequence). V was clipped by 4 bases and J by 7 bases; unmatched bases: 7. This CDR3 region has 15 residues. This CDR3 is CASSTPGTANSPLHF. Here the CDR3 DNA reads TGTGCCAGTAGTACCCCCGGGACAGCGAATTCACCCCTCCACTTT.

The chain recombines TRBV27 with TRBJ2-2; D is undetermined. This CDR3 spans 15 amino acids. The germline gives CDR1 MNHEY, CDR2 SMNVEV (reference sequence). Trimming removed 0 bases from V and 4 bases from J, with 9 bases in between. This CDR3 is CASSLSTRSTGELFF. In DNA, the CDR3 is TGTGCCAGCAGTTTATCGACCAGATCCACCGGGGAGCTGTTTTTT.

CDR3 amino acids: CASSHDRFQETQYF. The CDR3 DNA sequence: TGTGCCAGCAGCCACGACAGGTTCCAAGAGACCCAGTACTTC. The chain carries TRBV2 and TRBJ2-5; TRBD1 might be the D (6 bases). Trimming removed 6 bases at V and 1 base at J, with 12 bases between. CDR1 SNHLY and CDR2 FYNNEI come from the germline V gene. The CDR3 runs to 14 residues.

The CDR3 reads CASSSGQGAREQFF. CDR3 in DNA: TGCGCCAGCAGCTCGGGACAGGGGGCAAGGGAGCAGTTCTTC. The rearrangement uses TRBV5-1 and TRBJ2-1; 12 nucleotides agree with TRBD1. Germline assignment: CDR1 SGHRS and CDR2 YFSETQ. V gave up 3 bases and J gave up 10 bases; unmatched junction bases: 5. This CDR3 is built from 14 residues.

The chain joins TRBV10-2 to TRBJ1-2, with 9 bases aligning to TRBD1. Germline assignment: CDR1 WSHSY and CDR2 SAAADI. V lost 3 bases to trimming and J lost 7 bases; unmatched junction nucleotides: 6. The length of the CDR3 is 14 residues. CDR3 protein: CASSDTGGMGGYTF. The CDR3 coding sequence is TGCGCCAGCAGTGACACAGGGGGCATGGGTGGCTACACCTTC.

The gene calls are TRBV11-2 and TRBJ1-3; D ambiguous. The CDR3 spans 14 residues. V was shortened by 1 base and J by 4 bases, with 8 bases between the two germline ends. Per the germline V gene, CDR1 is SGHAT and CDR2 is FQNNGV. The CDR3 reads CASSLAGLGNTIYF. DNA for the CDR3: TGTGCCAGCAGCTTAGCGGGGTTGGGAAACACCATATATTTT.

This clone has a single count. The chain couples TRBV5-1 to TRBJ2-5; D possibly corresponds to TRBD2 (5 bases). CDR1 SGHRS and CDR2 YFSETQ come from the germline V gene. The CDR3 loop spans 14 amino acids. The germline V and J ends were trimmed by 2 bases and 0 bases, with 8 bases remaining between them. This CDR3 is CASSFGGDQETQYF. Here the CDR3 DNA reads TGCGCCAGCAGCTTCGGAGGAGACCAAGAGACCCAGTACTTC.

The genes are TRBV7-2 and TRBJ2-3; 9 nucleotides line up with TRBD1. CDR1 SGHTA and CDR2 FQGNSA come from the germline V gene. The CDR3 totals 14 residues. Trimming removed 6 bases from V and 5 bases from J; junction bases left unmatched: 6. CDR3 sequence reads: CASRPGQGGDTQYF. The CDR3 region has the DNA TGTGCCAGCAGACCGGGACAGGGTGGAGATACGCAGTATTTT.

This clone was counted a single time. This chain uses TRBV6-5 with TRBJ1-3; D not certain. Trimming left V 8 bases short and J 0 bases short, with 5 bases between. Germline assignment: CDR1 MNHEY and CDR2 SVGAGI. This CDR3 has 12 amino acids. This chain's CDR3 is CASGFSGNTIYF. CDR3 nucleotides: TGTGCCAGCGGGTTCTCTGGAAACACCATATATTTT.

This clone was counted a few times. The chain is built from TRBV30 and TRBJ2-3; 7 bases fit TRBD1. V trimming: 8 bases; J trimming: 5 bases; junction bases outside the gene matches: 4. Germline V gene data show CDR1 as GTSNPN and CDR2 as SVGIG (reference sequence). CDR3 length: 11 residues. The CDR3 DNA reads TGTGCCGGGTACAGGGGAGATACGCAGTATTTT. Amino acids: CAGYRGDTQYF.

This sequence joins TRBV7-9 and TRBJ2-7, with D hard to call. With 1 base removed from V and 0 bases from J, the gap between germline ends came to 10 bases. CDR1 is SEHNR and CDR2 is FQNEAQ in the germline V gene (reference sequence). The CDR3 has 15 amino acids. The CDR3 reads CASSLGGPSSYEQYF. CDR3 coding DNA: TGTGCCAGCAGCTTAGGAGGCCCAAGCTCCTACGAGCAGTACTTC.

The CDR3 spells CSASQTGYNQPQHF. The CDR3 DNA sequence: TGCAGTGCTAGTCAGACAGGGTACAATCAGCCCCAGCATTTT. This chain connects TRBV20-1 to TRBJ1-5, with 7 bases identical to TRBD1. J was trimmed by 3 bases and V by 3 bases; bases with no gene match: 5. The CDR3 has 14 amino acids. CDR1 and CDR2 from the germline V gene are DFQATT and SNEGSKA (reference sequence).

The CDR3 is CASSASQGWEQYF. For the CDR3, the DNA is TGCGCCAGCAGCGCTTCCCAGGGTTGGGAGCAGTACTTC. This sequence joins TRBV5-1 and TRBJ2-7; D perhaps matches TRBD1 (5 bases). The CDR3 contains 13 residues. V lost 4 bases to trimming and J lost 7 bases, with 15 bases between them. Germline CDR1 reads SGHRS; CDR2 reads YFSETQ. Variable domain in full (rest from reference TRBV5-1 and TRBJ2-7): KAGVTQTPRYLIKTRGQQVTLSCSPISGHRSVSWYQQTPGQGLQFLFEYFSETQRNKGNFPGRFSGRQFSNSRSEMNVSTLELGDSALYLCASSASQGWEQYFGPGTRLTVT.